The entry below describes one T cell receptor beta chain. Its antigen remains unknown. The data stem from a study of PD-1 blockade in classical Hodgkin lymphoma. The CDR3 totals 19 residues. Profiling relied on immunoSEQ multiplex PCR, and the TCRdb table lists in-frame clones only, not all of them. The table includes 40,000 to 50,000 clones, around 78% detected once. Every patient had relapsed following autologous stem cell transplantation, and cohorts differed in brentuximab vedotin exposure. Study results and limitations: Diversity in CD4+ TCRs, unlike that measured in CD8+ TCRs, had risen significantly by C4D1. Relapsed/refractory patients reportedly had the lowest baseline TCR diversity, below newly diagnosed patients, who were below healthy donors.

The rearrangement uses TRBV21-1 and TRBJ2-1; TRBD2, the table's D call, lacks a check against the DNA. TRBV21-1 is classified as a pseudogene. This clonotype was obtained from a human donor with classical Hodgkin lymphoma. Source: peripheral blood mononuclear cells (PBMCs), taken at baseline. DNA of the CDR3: TGTGCCAGCAGCAAAGACCGGGGGGCCCCGTTAAGCTCCTACAATGAGCAGTTCTTC. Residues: CASSKDRGAPLSSYNEQFF.